Listed here are 8 T cell receptor beta chains from one sample, sequenced in a study of T cells in narcolepsy. Only in-frame clones appear in the TCRdb table, and some are missing; sequencing was by immunoSEQ multiplex PCR. The sample yields about 30,000 clones, about 83% seen once. The material sequenced was CD45RA- memory CD4+ T cells from PBMCs. The receptors come from a human donor with narcolepsy.

The chain has TRBV21-1 and TRBJ1-5; the D segment call TRBD1 is taken from the table without a DNA check. TRBV21-1 is a known pseudogene. This CDR3 has 17 amino acids. Written as DNA, the CDR3 is TGTGCCAGCAGCAAAAAGCTGACAGGGGGCAGCAATCAGCCCCAGCATTTT. This translates into CASSKKLTGGSNQPQHF.

The chain uses TRBV7-2 and TRBJ2-2; possibly TRBD1 for D (6 bases). The CDR3 covers 15 residues. The V end lost 3 bases, the J end lost 5 bases, and 13 bases lay between the germline ends. CDR1 SGHTA and CDR2 FQGNSA come from the germline V gene. The DNA of the CDR3 is TGTGCCAGCAGCTTCCGGACAGACCCTACCGGGGAGCTGTTTTTT. This sequence encodes CASSFRTDPTGELFF.

The V and J genes are TRBV19 and TRBJ1-6; D may be TRBD1 (6 bases). Germline V gene sequence: CDR1 LNHDA, CDR2 SQIVND (reference sequence). Deletions cut 8 bases from V and 9 bases from J, with 17 bases between. This CDR3 comprises 14 residues. CDR3 residues: CASRRQELGSPLHF. CDR3 DNA: TGTGCCAGTCGACGACAGGAACTAGGTTCACCCCTCCACTTT.

The table lists this clone with a count of one. The CDR3 loop is CASSPVQGAGQPQHF. Here the CDR3 DNA reads TGTGCCAGCAGCCCCGTCCAGGGGGCAGGTCAGCCCCAGCATTTT. This chain uses TRBV4-2 with TRBJ1-5; 8 bases map to TRBD1. The CDR3 extends over 15 amino acids. The germline gives CDR1 LGHNA, CDR2 YNFKEQ. Trimming removed 4 bases from V and 6 bases from J; junction bases left unmatched: 8.

The J gene is TRBJ1-1, the V gene TRBV6-5; 8 positions match TRBD1. In germline, CDR1 is MNHEY, CDR2 SVGAGI. CDR3 length equals 14 residues. J gave up 1 base and V 6 bases, and 4 bases lay outside the gene matches. The CDR3 coding sequence is TGTGCCAGCAGAGGACAGGGTGGGAACACTGAAGCTTTCTTT. Its protein is CASRGQGGNTEAFF.

J is TRBJ1-1 and V is TRBV5-6; D might be TRBD1 (5 bases). Trimming removed 4 bases from V and 1 base from J, with 20 bases in between. Germline CDR1 is SGHDT and CDR2 is YYEEEE. This CDR3 comprises 17 residues. CDR3 region: CASSGLGPSSQNTEAFF. CDR3 bases: TGTGCCAGCAGCGGCTTGGGACCTAGTAGTCAGAACACTGAAGCTTTCTTT.

This clone turned up a few times. The rearrangement links TRBV19 to TRBJ1-5, with D perhaps TRBD1 (5 bases). Per germline, CDR1 LNHDA and CDR2 SQIVND (reference sequence). The CDR3 loop spans 13 amino acids. The V and J ends lost 3 bases and 8 bases respectively, with 11 bases between them. This CDR3 is CASSIPPGEPQHF. DNA for the CDR3: TGTGCCAGTAGTATCCCCCCGGGGGAGCCCCAGCATTTT. Looking up the rest from reference TRBV19 and TRBJ1-5 gives the full variable domain: DGGITQSPKYLFRKEGQNVTLSCEQNLNHDAMYWYRQDPGQGLRLIYYSQIVNDFQKGDIAEGYSVSREKKESFPLTVTSAQKNPTAFYLCASSIPPGEPQHFGDGTRLSIL.

Note on this clone: The junction does not match germline at one end; this may be a read error. The same CDR3 is also encoded by other DNA sequences in this sample. This sequence joins TRBV4-3 and TRBJ2-1; 7 bases line up with TRBD1. The CDR3 spans 21 residues. The germline V gene has CDR1 LGHNA and CDR2 YSLEER. The CDR3 DNA sequence: TGCGCCAGCAGCCAAGTCTACAGGGGTACGCGTCTGCTGGGGGTCTACAATGAACAGTTCTTC. It translates to CASSQVYRGTRLLGVYNEQFF.